A selection of T cell receptor beta chains follows, all from one sample in a study of T cells in localized non-small cell lung cancer. The table came from immunoSEQ multiplex PCR; TCRdb's copy has only in-frame clones and leaves some out. Of tens of thousands of clones listed, approximately 90% are singletons. The sample was peripheral blood, taken before any cancer treatment. These receptors were collected from a woman between 35 and 70 years old with stage I squamous cell lung carcinoma. Each CDR3 is given with its conserved first and last residue. A D gene is named only where the DNA matches it firmly. Expanded clones get a size class; other rows say once, few or many, or leave the size out.

d_gene	abundance	v_gene	j_gene	CDR3aa	CDR3nt
TRBD1	.	TRBV4-2	TRBJ1-2	CASSQESGGNYGYTF	TGTGCCAGCAGCCAAGAGTCAGGGGGCAACTATGGCTACACCTTC
.	.	TRBV21-1	TRBJ1-4	CASSKRTGGGNEKLFF	TGTGCCAGCAGCAAAAGAACAGGGGGCGGCAATGAAAAACTGTTTTTT
.	.	TRBV19	TRBJ1-5	CASTPLDLNQPQHF	TGTGCCAGTACTCCCTTAGACCTCAATCAGCCCCAGCATTTT
.	.	TRBV6-5	TRBJ1-2	CASSYSVGDGYTF	TGTGCCAGCAGTTATTCGGTGGGGGATGGCTACACCTTC
.	.	TRBV6-1	TRBJ1-2	CASSSREGPYGYTF	TGTGCCAGCAGTTCCCGTGAGGGCCCCTATGGCTACACCTTC
.	.	TRBV10-2	TRBJ1-2	CASSDEIYGYTF	TGCGCCAGCAGTGATGAAATCTATGGCTACACCTTC
.	once	TRBV5-1	TRBJ1-2	CASSLASLRYGYTF	TGCGCCAGCAGCTTGGCATCCTTACGCTATGGCTACACCTTC
.	.	TRBV29-1	TRBJ2-7	CSVEGSTLRYF	TGCAGCGTTGAAGGGTCGACCCTTCGGTACTTC
.	.	TRBV27	TRBJ1-2	CASRDSLSYGYTF	TGTGCCAGCAGGGACAGCCTCTCCTATGGCTACACCTTC
.	.	TRBV7-8	TRBJ1-1	CASSLDRDTEAFF	TGTGCCAGCAGCTTAGACCGGGACACTGAAGCTTTCTTT
.	.	TRBV30	TRBJ1-1	CAWSINLGTEAFF	TGTGCCTGGAGTATCAACTTAGGCACTGAAGCTTTCTTT
.	.	TRBV5-1	TRBJ1-1	CASSLEGRANTEAFF	TGCGCCAGCAGCTTGGAGGGCAGAGCGAACACTGAAGCTTTCTTT
.	few	TRBV10-3	TRBJ1-2	CAISESGTGGWSYTF	TGTGCCATCAGTGAGTCAGGGACCGGGGGTTGGAGCTACACCTTC
TRBD1	.	TRBV15	TRBJ2-1	CATSREGRGPYNEQFF	TGTGCCACCAGCAGAGAGGGCAGGGGGCCGTACAATGAGCAGTTCTTC
.	.	TRBV15	TRBJ2-7	CATSRVGAQGIARNEQYF	TGTGCCACCAGCAGAGTCGGAGCGCAGGGAATTGCGCGGAACGAGCAGTACTTC
.	.	TRBV5-1	TRBJ1-1	CASSLLAGGLSTEAFF	TGCGCCAGCAGCTTGTTAGCGGGAGGACTGAGCACTGAAGCTTTCTTT
.	.	TRBV6-5	TRBJ2-7	CASRGGVYEQYF	TGTGCCAGCAGGGGTGGCGTCTACGAGCAGTACTTC
.	.	TRBV2	TRBJ1-3	CASSEIGTGGNTIYF	TGTGCCAGCAGTGAAATCGGGACGGGAGGAAACACCATATATTTT
.	.	TRBV7-3	TRBJ1-1	CASSLVGITEAFF	TGTGCCAGCAGCTTAGTCGGGATCACTGAAGCTTTCTTT
.	.	TRBV6-5	TRBJ1-1	CASSYSGAMNTEAFF	TGTGCCAGCAGTTACTCGGGGGCCATGAACACTGAAGCTTTCTTT
TRBD2	.	TRBV10-2	TRBJ2-7	CASRNRAGGISSYEQYF	TGCGCCAGCCGGAATAGAGCGGGGGGGATTTCCTCCTACGAGCAGTACTTC
.	.	TRBV30	TRBJ1-1	CAWGLDTGTTEAFF	TGTGCCTGGGGTCTTGATACAGGGACCACTGAAGCTTTCTTT
.	.	TRBV20-1	TRBJ1-3	CSARDRDTIYF	TGCAGTGCTAGAGATCGGGACACCATATATTTT
.	once	TRBV18	TRBJ2-5	CASSPGGSETQYF	TGTGCCAGCTCACCAGGGGGCTCGGAGACCCAGTACTTC
.	.	TRBV30	TRBJ1-3	CACHTKQGAGNTIYF	TGTGCCTGCCACACTAAACAGGGAGCCGGAAACACCATATATTTT
TRBD1	.	TRBV28	TRBJ1-2	CASSLGQGALGYTF	TGTGCCAGCAGTTTAGGGCAGGGGGCGCTTGGCTACACCTTC
.	.	TRBV6-4	TRBJ2-1	CASSLTGLGSYNEQFF	TGTGCCAGCAGCCTGACAGGTCTCGGGTCCTACAATGAGCAGTTCTTC